Presented here are 9 T cell receptor beta chains from one specimen sequenced in a study of shared clonotypes between healthy human individuals. Some clones are missing from TCRdb's copy, which holds only in-frame ones; the method was immunoSEQ multiplex PCR. The sample has 400,000 to 500,000 clones; 79% are singletons. The sequencing sample was made of PBMCs. These receptors came from a middle-aged woman in good health. Some clones in this sample may be carry-over from other donors' samples.

The chain recombines TRBV5-1 with TRBJ2-3; 7 bases line up with TRBD1. Trimming cost V 2 bases and J 3 bases; bases outside gene matches: 6. Per the germline V gene, CDR1 is SGHRS and CDR2 is YFSETQ. The CDR3 runs to 15 residues. CDR3 coding DNA: TGCGCCAGCAGCTTTGAGGGGGCGCGAACAGATACGCAGTATTTT. As protein: CASSFEGARTDTQYF.

The chain couples TRBV4-3 to TRBJ1-2, with D perhaps TRBD1 (5 bases). V gave up 0 bases and J gave up 2 bases, with 10 bases separating them. The CDR3 totals 15 residues. Germline-derived CDR1 and CDR2 are LGHNA and YSLEER. For the CDR3, the DNA is TGCGCCAGCAGCCAAGAGACAGCCGTCAACTATGGCTACACCTTC. The encoded protein is CASSQETAVNYGYTF.

V is TRBV11-3 and J is TRBJ2-5; 8 bases fit TRBD2. Germline-derived CDR1 and CDR2 are SGHNT and YENEEA. The CDR3 is made up of 13 amino acids. J was trimmed by 2 bases and V by 5 bases; bases with no gene match: 1. The CDR3 is CASSRGGQETQYF. CDR3 bases: TGTGCCAGCAGCCGGGGGGGACAAGAGACCCAGTACTTC.

Only a few counts were recorded for this clone. The chain carries TRBV28 and TRBJ2-6, with D hard to call. The CDR3 runs to 16 residues. Trimming pared 1 base from V and 0 bases from J, leaving 7 bases between. Germline-derived CDR1 and CDR2 are MDHEN and SYDVKM. In nucleotides, the CDR3 is TGTGCCAGCAGTTTATTCGAGAGCTCTGGGGCCAACGTCCTGACTTTC. It yields the protein CASSLFESSGANVLTF. Based on the CDR3 plus reference TRBV28 and TRBJ2-6, the full variable domain is DVKVTQSSRYLVKRTGEKVFLECVQDMDHENMFWYRQDPGLGLRLIYFSYDVKMKEKGDIPEGYSVSREKKERFSLILESASTNQTSMYLCASSLFESSGANVLTFGAGSRLTVL.

The gene calls are TRBV15 and TRBJ2-3; TRBD2 aligns across 7 bases. The trim removed 0 bases at V and 1 base at J, leaving 4 bases unmatched. Germline V gene lookup returns CDR1 LNHNV and CDR2 YYDKDF (reference sequence). The CDR3 has 16 residues. The CDR3 sequence: CATSREWGGGTDTQYF. The CDR3 DNA is TGTGCCACCAGCAGAGAATGGGGAGGGGGCACAGATACGCAGTATTTT.

The rearrangement uses TRBV28 and TRBJ2-2; D may be TRBD1 or TRBD2 (6 bases each). Deletions cut 5 bases from V and 5 bases from J, with 18 bases between. CDR3 size: 16 residues. CDR1 is MDHEN and CDR2 is SYDVKM in the germline V gene. CDR3: CASSIFDGGGTGELFF. The CDR3 nucleotides are TGTGCCAGCAGTATTTTCGATGGAGGGGGGACCGGGGAGCTGTTTTTT.

The gene calls are TRBV29-1 and TRBJ2-5; possibly TRBD1 for D (5 bases). The CDR3 spans 13 residues. The germline V gene encodes CDR1 SQVTM and CDR2 ANQGSEA. V lost 3 bases and J 1 base, leaving 9 bases between the germline ends. The CDR3 spells CSVDFQGQETQYF. CDR3 coding DNA: TGCAGCGTTGACTTCCAGGGCCAAGAGACCCAGTACTTC.

This chain links TRBV27 with TRBJ1-5; 12 nucleotides match TRBD1. The CDR3 is 15 amino acids. Per germline, CDR1 MNHEY and CDR2 SMNVEV (reference sequence). Trimming took 6 bases from V and 6 from J; bases not matched to a gene: 6. CDR3 residues: CASRQGQGAGQPQHF. CDR3 nucleotides: TGTGCCAGCAGACAGGGACAGGGGGCTGGTCAGCCCCAGCATTTT.

This rearrangement joins TRBV5-1 to TRBJ1-3, with a tentative D call TRBD1 (6 bases). Trimming pared 2 bases from V and 3 bases from J, leaving 12 bases between. CDR3 length: 15 residues. CDR1 and CDR2 from the germline V gene are SGHRS and YFSETQ. The chain's CDR3 is CASSLEGVIGNTIYF. The CDR3 region has the DNA TGCGCCAGCAGCTTAGAGGGGGTAATTGGAAACACCATATATTTT.